These T cell receptor beta chains were read from a single sample in a study of shared clonotypes between healthy human individuals. TCRdb's table, derived via immunoSEQ multiplex PCR, lists solely in-frame clones and lacks some. This sample has hundreds of thousands of clones; 70% to 80% occur once, and the top ten carry 13%. Sample: PBMCs. The receptors were sampled from a woman aged 40-49 years in good health. Some clones in this sample may be carry-over from other donors' samples. Both conserved end residues are part of each CDR3.

length	J	V	CDR3
16	TRBJ2-7	TRBV5-1	CASSPGRAGRSYEQYF
14	TRBJ1-1	TRBV29-1	CSVGTGTGGPEAFF
14	TRBJ1-5	TRBV28	CASSRTAGGQPQHF
14	TRBJ2-7	TRBV6-6	CASKGGQPSYEQYF
15	TRBJ2-7	TRBV4-1	CASSQLAGVNYEQYF
12	TRBJ1-1	TRBV13	CASSLGQAEAFF
20	TRBJ1-2	TRBV5-4	CASSLPPGHIVRDENYGYTF
14	TRBJ2-7	TRBV5-1	CASSFTGQGYEQYF
18	TRBJ2-2	TRBV5-1	CASADRRDRGLRTGELFF
15	TRBJ2-7	TRBV4-1	CASSQDFRGSYEQYF
14	TRBJ1-5	TRBV15	CATSRGTGEQPQHF
14	TRBJ2-1	TRBV7-2	CASSKDREVNEQFF
15	TRBJ2-3	TRBV7-9	CASSLHGTSADTQYF
11	TRBJ2-5	TRBV7-2	CASSEQETQYF
15	TRBJ2-7	TRBV10-1	CASSEIRGGVYEQYF
15	TRBJ2-5	TRBV9	CASSVGPRAAETQYF
17	TRBJ2-3	TRBV5-1	CASSLVFALTLTDTQYF
11	TRBJ2-4	TRBV28	CASSFGYFQYF
15	TRBJ2-5	TRBV19	CASSVGTSAQETQYF
12	TRBJ1-5	TRBV19	CASRGGNQPQHF
13	TRBJ2-7	TRBV10-3	CAITGEANYEQYF
16	TRBJ2-1	TRBV4-2	CASSQLLAGDNNEQFF
19	TRBJ2-2	TRBV27	CASSLSGLAGRLNTGELFF
14	TRBJ2-7	TRBV19	CASSIGGGFYEQYF
17	TRBJ2-1	TRBV7-8	CASSVTTGLGSYNEQFF
13	TRBJ2-7	TRBV25-1	CASSDGGRGEQYF
13	TRBJ1-5	TRBV18	CASSLSSNQPQHF
15	TRBJ2-3	TRBV4-3	CASSPRWRATDTQYF
12	TRBJ2-7	TRBV7-9	CASSSDRAEQYF
11	TRBJ1-1	TRBV30	CAWSWNTEAFF
12	TRBJ1-1	TRBV2	CASSDDHTEAFF
15	TRBJ2-1	TRBV5-1	CASSPSGLEVNEQFF